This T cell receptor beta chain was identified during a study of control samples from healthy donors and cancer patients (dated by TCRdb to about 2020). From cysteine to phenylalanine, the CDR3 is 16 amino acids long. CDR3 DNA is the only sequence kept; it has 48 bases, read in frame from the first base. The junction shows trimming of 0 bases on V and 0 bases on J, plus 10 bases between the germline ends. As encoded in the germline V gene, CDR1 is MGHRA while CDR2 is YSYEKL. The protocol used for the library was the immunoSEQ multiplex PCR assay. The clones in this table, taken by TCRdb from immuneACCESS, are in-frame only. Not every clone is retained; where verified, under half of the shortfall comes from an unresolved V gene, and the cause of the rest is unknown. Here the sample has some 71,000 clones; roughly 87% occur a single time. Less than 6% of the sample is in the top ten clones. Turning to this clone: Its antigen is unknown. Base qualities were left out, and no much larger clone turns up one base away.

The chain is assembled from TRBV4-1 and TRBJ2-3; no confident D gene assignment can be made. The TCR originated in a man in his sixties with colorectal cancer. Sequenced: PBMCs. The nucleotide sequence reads TGCGCCAGCAGCCAAGATTACGGAGCTAGCACAGATACGCAGTATTTT. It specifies CASSQDYGASTDTQYF.